This TCR beta chain was sequenced for a study of regulatory T cells in long-lasting Graves disease. The germline V gene has CDR1 SGHAT and CDR2 FQNNGV. The CDR3 has 19 amino acids. The V segment lost 5 bases and the J segment 0 bases; nucleotides outside the gene matches: 15. As for time point: newly diagnosed GD, antithyroid drugs for less than 3 months. PBMC-derived RNA was used for the TCR library. This clonotype was detected ten times or more. Antigen unknown. General observations from the study: For persistent Graves' patients, TCR diversity was lower than for newly diagnosed ones.

Researchers made TCR beta libraries by using iRepertoire HTBI primers and running Arm-PCR on CDR3 regions. MiXCR was run by TCRdb on the multiplex PCR reads, yielding one entry per CDR3 protein. The sample has around 240,000 distinct CDR3 sequences, approximately 18% seen once. Separately, the same data were catalogued under a study of T cells in Graves' hyperthyroidism and ophthalmopathy. Per that paper: Calling Graves' hyperthyroidism stable meant ophthalmopathy did not progress within 18 months. A set of HTBI primers served as the primers for a first-round RT-PCR of the TCR CDR3.

The sample here was peripheral blood mononuclear cells (PBMCs), taken at new diagnosis, from a patient treated with antithyroid drugs. The J gene is TRBJ2-2, the V gene TRBV11-2, with 7 bases identical to TRBD1. This clonotype was obtained from a woman aged 25 to 39 with Graves disease. The CDR3 sequence is CASSVRGTESFANTGELFF. Written as DNA, the CDR3 is TGTGCCAGCAGCGTGAGGGGGACAGAAAGTTTCGCGAACACCGGGGAGCTGTTTTTT.